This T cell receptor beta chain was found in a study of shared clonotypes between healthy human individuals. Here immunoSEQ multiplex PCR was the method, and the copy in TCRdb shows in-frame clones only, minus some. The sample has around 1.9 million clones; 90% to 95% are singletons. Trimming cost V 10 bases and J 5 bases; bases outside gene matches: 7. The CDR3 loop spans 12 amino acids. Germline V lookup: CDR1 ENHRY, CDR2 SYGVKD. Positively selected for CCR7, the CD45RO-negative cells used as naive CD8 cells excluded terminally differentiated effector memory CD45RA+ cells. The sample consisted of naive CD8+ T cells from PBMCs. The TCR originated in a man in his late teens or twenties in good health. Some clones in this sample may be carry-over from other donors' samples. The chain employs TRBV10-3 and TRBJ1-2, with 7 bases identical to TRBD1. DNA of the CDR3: TGTGCCACTCAGAACAGGGGTTATGGCTACACCTTC. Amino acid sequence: CATQNRGYGYTF.